Presented here are 5 T cell receptor beta chains from one specimen sequenced in a study of shared clonotypes between healthy human individuals (dated by TCRdb to 2020 to 2021). Libraries came from the immunoSEQ multiplex PCR assay. TCRdb provides this immuneACCESS table in a form limited to in-frame rearrangements. Some clones are lacking; in checked studies, under half of them reflect an unresolved V gene, and why the rest are absent is not known. The sample profile shows about 1 million clones; approximately 76% of them were found once. The top ten clones comprise approximately 1.3% of the sample. The sample was memory CD4+ T cells sorted from blood. Explained via the paper, the cell subset or site label denotes: CD45RA-negative fraction. The receptors here all came from a man between 18 and 29 years old in good health.

This chain connects TRBV29-1 to TRBJ1-2, with TRBD1 matching over 11 bases. The CDR3 loop spans 15 amino acids. CDR1 is SQVTM, CDR2 ANQGSEA, per germline. J lost 2 bases, V lost 8 bases, and 10 bases had no gene match. In nucleotides, the CDR3 is TGCAGCATCCCGGGACAGGGGGGTCCGAACTATGGCTACACCTTC. Amino acids: CSIPGQGGPNYGYTF.

The chain carries TRBV28 and TRBJ2-5, with 8 bases lining up with TRBD2. CDR3 length: 17 amino acids. Germline-derived CDR1 and CDR2 are MDHEN and SYDVKM. V lost 8 bases to trimming and J lost 5 bases; unmatched junction nucleotides: 19. The CDR3 sequence is CASSSGGGPYGGETQYF. The CDR3 nucleotides read TGTGCCAGCTCCTCCGGCGGGGGGCCATATGGAGGGGAGACCCAGTACTTC.

The V call is TRBV15, the J call TRBJ1-1, with D tentatively TRBD1 (6 bases). The CDR3 consists of 13 residues. Germline CDR1 LNHNV, CDR2 YYDKDF (reference sequence). Between the trimmed V and J ends, which lost 8 bases and 2 bases, there was a span of 12 bases. CDR3 residues: CATRQVDNTEAFF. CDR3 nucleotide sequence: TGTGCCACCCGACAGGTGGATAACACTGAAGCTTTCTTT.

The chain recombines TRBV14 with TRBJ1-4; D uncertain. Germline V gene data show CDR1 as SGHDN and CDR2 as FVKESK. Between the trimmed V and J ends, which lost 1 base and 10 bases, there was a span of 16 bases. The CDR3 consists of 15 residues. CDR3 coding DNA: TGTGCCAGCAGCCAAGGCTCGGCCCCATTCGGAAAACTGTTTTTT. This encodes CASSQGSAPFGKLFF. Variable domain in full (rest from reference TRBV14 and TRBJ1-4): EAGVTQFPSHSVIEKGQTVTLRCDPISGHDNLYWYRRVMGKEIKFLLHFVKESKQDESGMPNNRFLAERTGGTYSTLKVQPAELEDSGVYFCASSQGSAPFGKLFFGSGTQLSVL.

This clone turned up a few times. J is TRBJ2-3 and V is TRBV9; the D is unclear. The CDR3 is 18 residues long. Germline V gene lookup returns CDR1 SGDLS and CDR2 YYNGEE. V lost 2 bases and J 0 bases, leaving 19 bases between the germline ends. CDR3 amino acids: CASSVYSGQFPSTDTQYF. The DNA for the CDR3 is TGTGCCAGCAGCGTTTACAGTGGCCAGTTTCCTAGCACAGATACGCAGTATTTT.